Listed below are T cell receptor beta chains from one sample, sequenced in a study of Tregs in tolerant kidney transplant recipients. The assay was immunoSEQ multiplex PCR, and TCRdb's table has in-frame clones only and misses some. The sample holds around 75,000 clones, approximately 91% seen once. Sequenced here: CD4+ T cells from blood, sampled before the transplant. The source of these receptors is a human donor who received a combined kidney and bone marrow transplant. The CDR3 runs from the conserved cysteine through the conserved F or W. D genes are given only for firm matches. Clone sizes are given selectively: once, few, many, or a class where the clone is expanded.

clone size: .; D gene: .; J gene: TRBJ1-1; CDR3 length: 12; V gene: TRBV29-1; CDR3 protein: CSGAVLATEAFF; CDR3 DNA: TGCAGCGGTGCCGTTCTGGCCACTGAAGCTTTCTTT
clone size: .; D gene: .; J gene: TRBJ1-4; CDR3 length: 19; V gene: TRBV21-1; CDR3 protein: CASSKDGDRDPPTNEKLFF; CDR3 DNA: TGTGCCAGCAGCAAAGACGGGGACAGGGATCCCCCAACTAATGAAAAACTGTTTTTT
clone size: .; D gene: TRBD1; J gene: TRBJ1-4; CDR3 length: 15; V gene: TRBV15; CDR3 protein: CATSRADLGGEKLFF; CDR3 DNA: TGTGCCACCAGCAGAGCCGACTTAGGGGGCGAAAAACTGTTTTTT
clone size: .; D gene: TRBD2; J gene: TRBJ2-7; CDR3 length: 15; V gene: TRBV4-2; CDR3 protein: CASSQELAGNYEQYF; CDR3 DNA: TGTGCCAGCAGCCAAGAACTAGCGGGGAACTACGAGCAGTACTTC
clone size: .; D gene: TRBD1; J gene: TRBJ1-5; CDR3 length: 16; V gene: TRBV25-1; CDR3 protein: CASSGHGTGGVQPQHF; CDR3 DNA: TGTGCCAGCAGTGGCCATGGTACAGGGGGCGTTCAGCCCCAGCATTTT
clone size: once; D gene: TRBD1; J gene: TRBJ2-7; CDR3 length: 16; V gene: TRBV30; CDR3 protein: CAWTGGFAQGLYEQYF; CDR3 DNA: TGTGCCTGGACAGGGGGATTTGCCCAAGGTCTCTACGAGCAGTACTTC
clone size: .; D gene: .; J gene: TRBJ2-2; CDR3 length: 14; V gene: TRBV5-4; CDR3 protein: CASSWDTNTGELFF; CDR3 DNA: TGTGCCAGCAGCTGGGACACCAACACCGGGGAGCTGTTTTTT
clone size: .; D gene: .; J gene: TRBJ2-3; CDR3 length: 14; V gene: TRBV11-2; CDR3 protein: CASSFFLLTDTQYF; CDR3 DNA: TGTGCCAGCAGCTTTTTCCTCCTCACAGATACGCAGTATTTT
clone size: once; D gene: .; J gene: TRBJ1-2; CDR3 length: 13; V gene: TRBV6-6; CDR3 protein: CASSGTGSYGYTF; CDR3 DNA: TGTGCCAGCAGCGGAACAGGGAGCTATGGCTACACCTTC
clone size: .; D gene: TRBD1; J gene: TRBJ2-7; CDR3 length: 14; V gene: TRBV28; CDR3 protein: CASSPLAGGYEQYF; CDR3 DNA: TGTGCCAGCAGCCCCTTGGCAGGGGGCTACGAGCAGTACTTC
clone size: once; D gene: .; J gene: TRBJ2-2; CDR3 length: 15; V gene: TRBV2; CDR3 protein: CASSRTGSDTGELFF; CDR3 DNA: TGTGCCAGCAGTCGGACGGGGTCGGACACCGGGGAGCTGTTTTTT
clone size: .; D gene: .; J gene: TRBJ2-5; CDR3 length: 14; V gene: TRBV18; CDR3 protein: CASSLGGQQETQYF; CDR3 DNA: TGTGCCAGCTCACTGGGGGGACAGCAAGAGACCCAGTACTTC
clone size: .; D gene: .; J gene: TRBJ2-1; CDR3 length: 14; V gene: TRBV6-1; CDR3 protein: CASYAFRVYNEQFF; CDR3 DNA: TGTGCCAGCTACGCCTTCAGGGTCTACAATGAGCAGTTCTTC
clone size: medium-sized; D gene: .; J gene: TRBJ2-1; CDR3 length: 13; V gene: TRBV7-9; CDR3 protein: CASSLDPDSEQFF; CDR3 DNA: TGTGCCAGCAGCTTAGATCCAGACAGTGAGCAGTTCTTC
clone size: .; D gene: .; J gene: TRBJ1-1; CDR3 length: 15; V gene: TRBV28; CDR3 protein: CASSPPQAGDTEAFF; CDR3 DNA: TGTGCCAGCAGTCCCCCCCAGGCGGGGGACACTGAAGCTTTCTTT
clone size: once; D gene: .; J gene: TRBJ2-7; CDR3 length: 14; V gene: TRBV14; CDR3 protein: CASSPRTDNYEQYF; CDR3 DNA: TGTGCCAGCAGCCCTCGGACAGATAACTACGAGCAGTACTTC
clone size: .; D gene: TRBD2; J gene: TRBJ2-1; CDR3 length: 15; V gene: TRBV5-1; CDR3 protein: CASSPGTSGNNEQFF; CDR3 DNA: TGCGCCAGCAGCCCGGGGACTAGCGGAAACAATGAGCAGTTCTTC
clone size: .; D gene: TRBD1; J gene: TRBJ2-7; CDR3 length: 15; V gene: TRBV4-1; CDR3 protein: CASSQHPGQAYEQYF; CDR3 DNA: TGCGCCAGCAGCCAACATCCGGGACAGGCCTACGAGCAGTACTTC
clone size: .; D gene: TRBD2; J gene: TRBJ2-7; CDR3 length: 15; V gene: TRBV4-2; CDR3 protein: CASSHDRTSEYEQYF; CDR3 DNA: TGTGCCAGCAGCCACGATCGGACTAGCGAGTACGAGCAGTACTTC
clone size: .; D gene: .; J gene: TRBJ2-3; CDR3 length: 14; V gene: TRBV7-9; CDR3 protein: CASSLHAGTDTQYF; CDR3 DNA: TGTGCCAGCAGCCTGCACGCAGGCACAGATACGCAGTATTTT
clone size: .; D gene: TRBD2; J gene: TRBJ2-3; CDR3 length: 17; V gene: TRBV15; CDR3 protein: CATSSDTIAGSTDTQYF; CDR3 DNA: TGTGCCACCAGCAGCGATACTATAGCGGGAAGCACAGATACGCAGTATTTT
clone size: .; D gene: TRBD2; J gene: TRBJ2-5; CDR3 length: 15; V gene: TRBV5-4; CDR3 protein: CASSVGLAEIETQYF; CDR3 DNA: TGTGCCAGCAGCGTCGGACTAGCAGAGATCGAGACCCAGTACTTC
clone size: .; D gene: TRBD1; J gene: TRBJ1-1; CDR3 length: 15; V gene: TRBV27; CDR3 protein: CASRRTGDGNTEAFF; CDR3 DNA: TGTGCCAGCAGAAGGACAGGAGATGGGAACACTGAAGCTTTCTTT
clone size: .; D gene: .; J gene: TRBJ1-4; CDR3 length: 14; V gene: TRBV19; CDR3 protein: CASSYTGLNEKLFF; CDR3 DNA: TGTGCCAGTAGTTACACAGGCCTGAATGAAAAACTGTTTTTT
clone size: .; D gene: .; J gene: TRBJ2-3; CDR3 length: 15; V gene: TRBV28; CDR3 protein: CASSITLGFTDTQYF; CDR3 DNA: TGTGCCAGCAGCATCACCCTCGGGTTCACAGATACGCAGTATTTT
clone size: .; D gene: TRBD2; J gene: TRBJ2-7; CDR3 length: 14; V gene: TRBV10-3; CDR3 protein: CAISPTSGSHEQYF; CDR3 DNA: TGTGCCATCAGCCCGACTAGCGGGAGCCACGAGCAGTACTTC
clone size: .; D gene: .; J gene: TRBJ1-2; CDR3 length: 14; V gene: TRBV5-1; CDR3 protein: CASSLGGVNYGYTF; CDR3 DNA: TGCGCCAGCAGCTTGGGGGGAGTTAACTATGGCTACACCTTC
clone size: .; D gene: TRBD1; J gene: TRBJ2-7; CDR3 length: 16; V gene: TRBV4-1; CDR3 protein: CASSQEPGQSIYEQYF; CDR3 DNA: TGCGCCAGCAGCCAAGAACCGGGACAGTCAATCTACGAGCAGTACTTC
clone size: once; D gene: .; J gene: TRBJ2-7; CDR3 length: 15; V gene: TRBV5-1; CDR3 protein: CASSWGHPSSYEQYF; CDR3 DNA: TGCGCCAGCAGCTGGGGACACCCAAGCTCCTACGAGCAGTACTTC
clone size: .; D gene: TRBD1; J gene: TRBJ2-7; CDR3 length: 15; V gene: TRBV5-4; CDR3 protein: CASSLEQGSSYEQYF; CDR3 DNA: TGTGCCAGCAGCTTGGAACAGGGGAGTTCCTACGAGCAGTACTTC
clone size: .; D gene: TRBD2; J gene: TRBJ2-1; CDR3 length: 14; V gene: TRBV2; CDR3 protein: CASKASGIYNEQFF; CDR3 DNA: TGTGCCAGCAAGGCTAGCGGGATTTACAATGAGCAGTTCTTC
clone size: .; D gene: .; J gene: TRBJ1-1; CDR3 length: 12; V gene: TRBV6-1; CDR3 protein: CASCRVNTEAFF; CDR3 DNA: TGTGCCAGCTGTCGAGTGAACACTGAAGCTTTCTTT
clone size: .; D gene: TRBD2; J gene: TRBJ2-3; CDR3 length: 14; V gene: TRBV29-1; CDR3 protein: CSVGTSGSTDTQYF; CDR3 DNA: TGCAGCGTTGGTACTAGCGGAAGCACAGATACGCAGTATTTT
clone size: .; D gene: TRBD2; J gene: TRBJ2-3; CDR3 length: 14; V gene: TRBV29-1; CDR3 protein: CSVNPAGGRDTQYF; CDR3 DNA: TGCAGCGTTAATCCAGCGGGGGGACGGGATACGCAGTATTTT
clone size: .; D gene: .; J gene: TRBJ2-7; CDR3 length: 12; V gene: TRBV25-1; CDR3 protein: CASSELNYEQYF; CDR3 DNA: TGTGCCAGCAGTGAACTTAACTACGAGCAGTACTTC
clone size: .; D gene: .; J gene: TRBJ2-3; CDR3 length: 15; V gene: TRBV7-9; CDR3 protein: CASSSQRSSTDTQYF; CDR3 DNA: TGTGCCAGCAGTTCCCAGCGGTCTAGCACAGATACGCAGTATTTT
clone size: .; D gene: .; J gene: TRBJ2-7; CDR3 length: 15; V gene: TRBV28; CDR3 protein: CASFPGTSKTYEQYF; CDR3 DNA: TGTGCCAGCTTCCCGGGGACATCAAAAACCTACGAGCAGTACTTC
clone size: once; D gene: TRBD1; J gene: TRBJ2-1; CDR3 length: 14; V gene: TRBV29-1; CDR3 protein: CSVHPGTGWNEQFF; CDR3 DNA: TGCAGCGTTCATCCCGGGACAGGGTGGAATGAGCAGTTCTTC
clone size: .; D gene: TRBD2; J gene: TRBJ2-3; CDR3 length: 19; V gene: TRBV30; CDR3 protein: CAWSGTSNGIFSGTDTQYF; CDR3 DNA: TGTGCCTGGAGTGGGACTAGCAATGGGATATTCTCCGGCACAGATACGCAGTATTTT
clone size: .; D gene: .; J gene: TRBJ2-7; CDR3 length: 14; V gene: TRBV28; CDR3 protein: CASSSRTGIYEQYF; CDR3 DNA: TGTGCCAGCAGCTCCCGTACAGGTATTTACGAGCAGTACTTC
clone size: .; D gene: .; J gene: TRBJ2-4; CDR3 length: 16; V gene: TRBV6-5; CDR3 protein: CASSYSPGVAKNIQYF; CDR3 DNA: TGTGCCAGCAGTTACTCTCCGGGGGTAGCCAAAAACATTCAGTACTTC
clone size: .; D gene: .; J gene: TRBJ1-2; CDR3 length: 12; V gene: TRBV7-3; CDR3 protein: CASSPGGSLLTF; CDR3 DNA: TGTGCCAGCAGCCCAGGAGGGTCTCTACTCACCTTC
clone size: .; D gene: .; J gene: TRBJ1-5; CDR3 length: 15; V gene: TRBV19; CDR3 protein: CASSIRQSSNQPQHF; CDR3 DNA: TGTGCCAGTAGTATCCGACAGTCTAGCAATCAGCCCCAGCATTTT
clone size: few; D gene: .; J gene: TRBJ1-2; CDR3 length: 14; V gene: TRBV7-9; CDR3 protein: CASSLATGSYGYTF; CDR3 DNA: TGTGCCAGCAGCTTAGCGACGGGTTCCTATGGCTACACCTTC
clone size: .; D gene: TRBD1; J gene: TRBJ2-7; CDR3 length: 15; V gene: TRBV6-1; CDR3 protein: CASSNGGQGVREQYF; CDR3 DNA: TGTGCCAGCAGTAATGGGGGACAGGGTGTTAGGGAGCAGTACTTC
clone size: once; D gene: .; J gene: TRBJ2-5; CDR3 length: 15; V gene: TRBV18; CDR3 protein: CASSPLGQLKETQYF; CDR3 DNA: TGTGCCAGCTCACCATTAGGACAGTTGAAAGAGACCCAGTACTTC
clone size: .; D gene: .; J gene: TRBJ1-2; CDR3 length: 13; V gene: TRBV10-2; CDR3 protein: CASSESGNYGYTF; CDR3 DNA: TGCGCCAGCAGTGAATCGGGGAACTATGGCTACACCTTC
clone size: .; D gene: .; J gene: TRBJ1-2; CDR3 length: 11; V gene: TRBV6-1; CDR3 protein: CASRFDGGYTF; CDR3 DNA: TGTGCCAGCAGGTTCGACGGGGGCTACACCTTC
clone size: .; D gene: TRBD1; J gene: TRBJ2-7; CDR3 length: 13; V gene: TRBV7-2; CDR3 protein: CASSWDSTYEQYF; CDR3 DNA: TGTGCCAGCAGCTGGGACAGTACCTACGAGCAGTACTTC
clone size: .; D gene: .; J gene: TRBJ2-3; CDR3 length: 17; V gene: TRBV2; CDR3 protein: CASSSFRGQRNTDTQYF; CDR3 DNA: TGTGCCAGCAGTTCATTCAGGGGACAAAGGAATACAGATACGCAGTATTTT
clone size: .; D gene: .; J gene: TRBJ2-1; CDR3 length: 13; V gene: TRBV11-2; CDR3 protein: CASSLQGYNEQFF; CDR3 DNA: TGTGCCAGCAGCCTACAGGGTTACAATGAGCAGTTCTTC
clone size: .; D gene: TRBD2; J gene: TRBJ2-1; CDR3 length: 15; V gene: TRBV11-2; CDR3 protein: CASSPTSGAYNEQFF; CDR3 DNA: TGTGCCAGCAGCCCCACTAGCGGGGCTTACAATGAGCAGTTCTTC
clone size: .; D gene: TRBD1; J gene: TRBJ2-5; CDR3 length: 14; V gene: TRBV10-3; CDR3 protein: CAISRTGLGETQYF; CDR3 DNA: TGTGCCATCAGTCGGACAGGGTTAGGAGAGACCCAGTACTTC
clone size: .; D gene: TRBD2; J gene: TRBJ2-7; CDR3 length: 14; V gene: TRBV5-1; CDR3 protein: CASQTTSGNYEQYF; CDR3 DNA: TGCGCCAGCCAAACGACTAGCGGAAACTACGAGCAGTACTTC
clone size: .; D gene: .; J gene: TRBJ2-7; CDR3 length: 15; V gene: TRBV29-1; CDR3 protein: CSVELRGRPTYEQYF; CDR3 DNA: TGCAGCGTTGAATTGCGAGGCCGACCCACCTACGAGCAGTACTTC
clone size: .; D gene: .; J gene: TRBJ2-3; CDR3 length: 14; V gene: TRBV6-5; CDR3 protein: CASTNRPTTDTQYF; CDR3 DNA: TGTGCCAGCACCAACAGGCCTACCACAGATACGCAGTATTTT
clone size: .; D gene: TRBD2; J gene: TRBJ2-5; CDR3 length: 15; V gene: TRBV5-1; CDR3 protein: CASSSTSGSFETQYF; CDR3 DNA: TGCGCCAGCAGCTCGACTAGCGGGAGTTTTGAGACCCAGTACTTC
clone size: .; D gene: TRBD1; J gene: TRBJ1-4; CDR3 length: 17; V gene: TRBV2; CDR3 protein: CASSPQRPGQGGEKLFF; CDR3 DNA: TGTGCCAGCAGTCCCCAACGCCCGGGACAGGGCGGTGAAAAACTGTTTTTT
clone size: .; D gene: TRBD1; J gene: TRBJ2-1; CDR3 length: 15; V gene: TRBV2; CDR3 protein: CASSARTGFGNEQFF; CDR3 DNA: TGTGCCAGCAGTGCGAGGACAGGGTTCGGCAATGAGCAGTTCTTC
clone size: .; D gene: TRBD2; J gene: TRBJ2-3; CDR3 length: 19; V gene: TRBV4-3; CDR3 protein: CASSQDWAVAGGRTDTQYF; CDR3 DNA: TGCGCCAGCAGCCAAGATTGGGCCGTAGCGGGAGGGAGGACAGATACGCAGTATTTT